This TCR beta chain was obtained from a study of blood T cell repertoires in COVID-19. Looking at the study overall: Samples of COVID-19 (acute and convalescent) were obtained from the United States, Italy and Spain.

Libraries were prepared by immunoSEQ multiplex PCR; TCRdb keeps only in-frame clonotypes and omits some of them. The sample lists approximately 670,000 clones; approximately 90% were seen once. CDR3 length: 11 residues. Germline CDR1 reads SEHNR; CDR2 reads FQNEAQ (reference sequence). The V end lost 5 bases, the J end lost 11 bases, and 10 bases lay between the germline ends. The sequenced sample was peripheral blood. This chain joins TRBV7-9 and TRBJ1-5, with a weak D call TRBD1 (5 bases). The TCR was taken from a woman younger than 30 with acute or convalescent COVID-19. CDR3 coding DNA: TGTGCCAGCAGCCTCGGGGGGGCCCAGCATTTT. This gives the protein CASSLGGAQHF.